The 11 T cell receptor beta chains given below trace back to one sample, sequenced in a study of brain T cells in children with intractable seizures. The table came from immunoSEQ multiplex PCR; TCRdb's copy has only in-frame clones and leaves some out. The sample lists roughly 110,000 clones, around 94% occurring once. The sample was peripheral blood, taken at surgery. These receptors were taken from a boy younger than two with hemimegalencephaly and intractable seizures.

The chain has TRBV3-1 (or the pseudogene TRBV3-2) and TRBJ2-2; D call uncertain. Per the germline V gene, CDR1 is LGHDT and CDR2 is YNNKEL (reference sequence). This CDR3 is built from 11 residues. V lost 3 bases and J lost 9, with 5 bases in between. The CDR3 here is CASSQDRELFF. The CDR3 DNA reads as TGTGCCAGCAGCCAGGACCGGGAGCTGTTTTTT.

The chain employs TRBV6-5 and TRBJ2-1, with 7 bases fitting TRBD1. CDR1 is MNHEY, CDR2 SVGAGI, per germline. The CDR3 covers 14 residues. J gave up 6 bases and V 6 bases, and 8 bases lay outside the gene matches. CDR3 in amino acids: CASSLLKGANEQFF. CDR3 nucleotide sequence: TGTGCCAGCAGCCTCCTAAAGGGGGCCAATGAGCAGTTCTTC.

This clone came up once. This rearrangement joins TRBV6-1 to TRBJ1-5; 9 bases align to TRBD1. Looked up from germline, CDR1 is MNHNS and CDR2 is SASEGT. Trimming removed 4 bases from V and 2 bases from J; junction bases left unmatched: 0. The CDR3 is made up of 14 amino acids. The CDR3 nucleotides read TGTGCCAGCAGTGGGGACAGGGGCAATCAGCCCCAGCATTTT. As protein: CASSGDRGNQPQHF.

This sequence joins TRBV4-3 and TRBJ2-4; TRBD2 matches 7 bases. The CDR3 sequence is 18 residues long. Germline V gene sequence: CDR1 LGHNA, CDR2 YSLEER. With 0 bases clipped from V and 1 base from J, the junction kept 9 bases outside the gene matches. Written as DNA, the CDR3 is TGCGCCAGCAGCCAAGACGGGGCGGGGGTGGCGGCCAAAAACATTCAGTACTTC. Translated: CASSQDGAGVAAKNIQYF.

V gene TRBV4-1 combines with J gene TRBJ2-3; TRBD2 aligns across 9 bases. Germline V CDR1 and CDR2: MGHRA, YSYEKL. The CDR3 length is 18 residues. J was trimmed by 2 bases and V by 1 base; bases with no gene match: 10. The CDR3, as DNA: TGCGCCAGCAGCCAAGGGGCTAGCGGGGACCCCCACACAGATACGCAGTATTTT. Translated: CASSQGASGDPHTDTQYF.

The genes are TRBV18 and TRBJ2-1; 8 nucleotides match TRBD1. CDR3 size: 15 residues. V lost 2 bases and J lost 3; bases outside the gene matches: 3. CDR1 is KGHSH, CDR2 LQKENI, per germline. CDR3 sequence: CASSPNRGIYNEQFF. The CDR3, as DNA: TGTGCCAGCTCACCAAACAGGGGGATCTACAATGAGCAGTTCTTC.

A single count supports this clone. The V gene is TRBV4-2, the J gene TRBJ2-5; D is undetermined. CDR3 size: 12 residues. Trimming removed 0 bases at V and 5 bases at J, with 4 bases between. Germline values: CDR1 LGHNA, CDR2 YNFKEQ. The DNA for the CDR3 is TGTGCCAGCAGCCAAGAATGGGAGACCCAGTACTTC. This sequence encodes CASSQEWETQYF.

Here the CDR3 DNA reads TGTGCCAGCTCACCACTAGGGACAGGGATCCAAGAGACCCAGTACTTC. Translation gives CASSPLGTGIQETQYF. This chain links TRBV18 with TRBJ2-5, with 9 bases matching TRBD1. Looked up from germline, CDR1 is KGHSH and CDR2 is LQKENI. The junction had 4 bases not matched to a gene; V was cut back by 1 base and J by 1 base. The CDR3 is 16 residues long. Full variable domain (rest looked up from reference TRBV18 and TRBJ2-5): NAGVMQNPRHLVRRRGQEARLRCSPMKGHSHVYWYRQLPEEGLKFMVYLQKENIIDESGMPKERFSAEFPKEGPSILRIQQVVRGDSAAYFCASSPLGTGIQETQYFGPGTRLLVL.

V is TRBV3-1 (or the pseudogene TRBV3-2) and J is TRBJ1-4; D gene ambiguous. Germline V gene lookup returns CDR1 LGHDT and CDR2 YNNKEL (reference sequence). V dropped 1 base and J dropped 10 bases, with 4 bases sitting between them. The CDR3 covers 11 residues. CDR3 region: CASSQGGKLFF. The CDR3 bases are TGTGCCAGCAGCCAAGGGGGAAAACTGTTTTTT.

The rearrangement joins TRBV13 to TRBJ2-7, with TRBD2 matching over 7 bases. Germline lookup yields CDR1 PRHDT and CDR2 FYEKMQ (reference sequence). The junction had 6 bases not matched to a gene; V was cut back by 5 bases and J by 2 bases. The CDR3 is 14 amino acids. The DNA of the CDR3 is TGTGCCAGCAGCGGCACTAGCGAACCCTACGAGCAGTACTTC. Translating gives CASSGTSEPYEQYF.

The count of this clone is one. The chain employs TRBV6-5 and TRBJ1-6; TRBD1 aligns across 9 bases. The CDR3 runs 15 residues. J lost 10 bases, V lost 6 bases, and 10 bases had no gene match. Germline V CDR1 and CDR2: MNHEY, SVGAGI. CDR3 coding DNA: TGTGCCAGCAGGCGACAGGGGACAGGGCGATCACCCCTCCACTTT. Translated, it gives CASRRQGTGRSPLHF.